This TCR beta chain derives from a study of vaccination and CD4 T cells after COVID-19 (dated by TCRdb to between 2021 and 2024). Turning to the overall study: Convalescent patients had a positive SARS-CoV-2 result on nasal swab PCR, and of these patients, fewer than ten had mild disease and one had severe disease. In the convalescent cohort there were six males and four females, among whom were two Hispanic individuals, seven Caucasians, two Asians and one multiracial person. Each participant got two doses of either the Pfizer-BioNTech BNT162b2 vaccine (n=8) or the Moderna mRNA-1273 vaccine (n=2). Post-COVID blood samples from convalescent patients were collected a median of around 100 days after diagnosis, with a range of 35 to 161 days. The time from the second vaccine dose to post-vaccine blood sampling had a median of 72 days and ranged from about 12 to 250 days. Three convalescent patients gave samples both early after vaccination (day 14) and late after vaccination (days 161 to 241). For stimulating the cultures, overlapping spike peptide pools were used, derived from SARS-CoV-2 as well as from the common cold coronaviruses HCoV-NL63, HCoV-OC43 and HCoV-229E. Control cultures received a CEFX viral epitope pool as the positive control, an HIV-1 Nef peptide pool as the negative control, or no peptide. The spike-specific CD4+ TCR repertoire was compared before and after mRNA vaccination in around ten COVID-19 convalescent patients and several infection-naive healthy vaccine recipients. Study-wide conclusions, independent of this receptor: The study included relatively few convalescent patients and did not analyze early timepoints after natural infection. Among convalescent patients, a median about 90% of the SARS-CoV-2-reactive clones seen after vaccination appeared only after vaccination, which suggests priming specific to the vaccine. In convalescent patients, nearly all vaccine-specific clones (304 of 307) were found to be mono-reactive for SARS-CoV-2 spike rather than cross-reactive with common cold coronaviruses. Although the median number of SARS-CoV-2-reactive clonotypes went up from around 19 after infection to approximately 40 after vaccination, the increase was not significant.

A note on this clonotype: Its binding antigen is unknown. The input lacks base qualities; no much larger clone sits a single base away.

V is cut back by 6 bases and J by 0 bases, with 11 bases in the junction unmatched. Via the germline V gene (reference sequence), CDR1 is LNHDA and CDR2 SQIVND. The CDR3 holds 18 amino acids from the cysteine to the phenylalanine. This entry keeps only the CDR3 DNA: 54 bases, framed from base 1. The receptor library was made with PCR. At the Johns Hopkins FTIC core, DNA from the cultured CD4+ T cells underwent TCR sequencing with the Oncomine TCR Beta short-read assay. The QIAamp micro DNA kit was used to extract genomic DNA from the cultured CD4+ T cells. Oncomine TCR Beta libraries made from cultured CD4+ T cells were pooled using unique dual indexes and sequenced on an Illumina iSeq 100. The original methods were these. Non-productive sequences were removed, and CDR3s not starting with C, not ending with F or W, or shorter than 7 amino acids were discarded. The MANAFEST web application identified antigen-specific clonotypes by comparing peptide-stimulated wells against reference wells and other culture wells. To be called positive, a clone needed an FDR below 0.05, an odds ratio above 5, and a productive frequency above 0.1% in at least two of three replicate wells. Cross-reactive clonotypes were defined as significantly expanded in both SARS-CoV-2 spike wells and at least one common cold coronavirus spike condition. Using R version 3.6.1, CDR3 homology was evaluated through Levenshtein distances (stringdist) along with unrooted phylogenetic trees (ape). The public reads were reanalyzed by TCRdb: fastp trimming at Q25, MiXCR alignment, in-frame beta chains only. Each entry is one CDR3 protein sequence, shown with its most common DNA and genes. TCRdb, not the original authors, processed these V and J calls. The sample table holds fewer than 30,000 distinct CDR3 sequences, of which 28% were seen once. The ten most abundant clones make up 7.1% of the sample.

The time point tag for this specimen amounts to: late sampling 161 to 241 days after vaccination in a few convalescent patients. The sample's treatment or condition label, decoded: roughly 10-day PBMC culture with coronavirus spike peptide pools or control peptides (ViraFEST assay). The ViraFEST assay was used in the study, in which antigen-specific T cells were expanded with peptide pools and expanded clonotypes were subsequently identified by TCR sequencing. The positive SARS-CoV-2 PCR tests of the convalescent patients were dated from March to December 2020, before the Alpha, Beta and Delta variants emerged in the United States. Roughly 2 million PBMCs per well were cultured in IMDM with roughly 5% human AB serum and approximately 10 IU/ml IL-2, plus 10 ug/ml peptide pools. Half of the culture medium was replaced with fresh IL-2-containing medium on days 3 and 7. Once the cells had been in culture for 10 days, the EasySep CD4+ T cell isolation kit was used to isolate CD4+ T cells by negative selection. Ficoll-Paque Plus gradient centrifugation was used to isolate PBMCs from whole blood, and the isolated PBMCs were then either used fresh or cryopreserved at -140C. Triplicate wells were generally used for each culture condition.

This TCR was recovered from a human donor who had recovered from COVID-19. The V and J segments used are TRBV19 and TRBJ1-6, with TRBD1 matching 7 junction bases. The material sequenced was CD4+ T cells from blood, cultured in vitro, taken about 7 months after SARS-CoV-2 vaccination. The DNA sequence follows: TGTGCCAGTAGCACGATCGACAGGGCGGGCTCCTATAATTCACCCCTCCACTTT. Its amino acids are CASSTIDRAGSYNSPLHF. Full variable domain (CDR3 extended with the reference TRBV19 and TRBJ1-6 proteins): DGGITQSPKYLFRKEGQNVTLSCEQNLNHDAMYWYRQDPGQGLRLIYYSQIVNDFQKGDIAEGYSVSREKKESFPLTVTSAQKNPTAFYLCASSTIDRAGSYNSPLHFGNGTRLTVT.